The T cell receptor (beta chain) under discussion was sequenced for a study of blood T cell repertoires in COVID-19. Study in general: The analysed material was cDNA or gDNA that came from T cells, B-cell-depleted T cells, or PBMCs.

This clone was seen once. Those enrolled, adults aged roughly 18 to 95 years, came from about two dozen US areas. Generated by immunoSEQ multiplex PCR, the TCRdb table keeps only in-frame clones and is missing some. The sample holds over 150,000 clones, about 90% seen once. CDR1 MNHEY and CDR2 SVGAGI come from the germline V gene. The germline V and J ends were trimmed by 5 bases and 3 bases, with 10 bases remaining between them. The CDR3 runs 14 residues. The chain carries TRBV6-5 and TRBJ1-4; D is possibly TRBD1 (6 bases). The receptor was isolated from a woman between 50 and 59 years old who had recovered from COVID-19. The sample comprised PBMCs or T cells enriched from blood (not recorded which). The CDR3 nucleotides are TGTGCCAGCAGTACAGGGTTAGCTAATGAAAAACTGTTTTTT. Translated: CASSTGLANEKLFF.